This TCR beta chain is from a study of cytomegalovirus exposure and HLA in healthy donors. Trimming took 0 bases from V and 7 from J, leaving 16 bases between them. From germline, CDR1 is SGHVS and CDR2 FQNEAQ. The CDR3 has 15 amino acids. Overall study findings and caveats: Roughly even sequencing depth across donors was the assumption behind the presence/absence analyses.

A multiplex PCR was run with 60 Vbeta primers and 13 Jbeta primers. Profiling relied on immunoSEQ multiplex PCR, and the TCRdb table lists in-frame clones only, not all of them. The ten most abundant clones cover 6.5% to 8.5% of a sample with some 55,000 clones. Details on this clone: The target antigen is unknown.

This clonotype originated in a woman aged 40 to 49 in good health and CMV-seronegative. Sample: PBMCs. This chain connects TRBV7-8 to TRBJ2-7; D may be TRBD2 (6 bases). In DNA form, the CDR3 reads TGTGCCAGCAGCTTAGCTTGGGGGACTCTACGTGAGCAGTACTTC. Residues: CASSLAWGTLREQYF.